The next 32 T cell receptor beta chains were all read from a single sample in a study of T cells expressing NK-cell markers. TCRdb re-called the 5' RACE reads; one entry per CDR3 protein, DNA not given. The repertoire table contains around 140,000 distinct CDR3 sequences. Material: blood T cells: a sorted CD56 or NKG2C T cell subset, CD4+ or CD8+ T cells, or bulk PBMC T cells (not recorded which). Receptors originate from a man in his late teens or twenties in good health.

The chain joins TRBV20-1 to TRBJ2-1; TCRdb reports TRBD1, a call that lacks DNA to check it against. The germline CDR1 and CDR2 sequences are DFQATT and SNEGSKA (reference sequence). The CDR3 is 16 residues long. The CDR3 is CSARGLTQPSYNEQFF.

The chain employs TRBV27 and TRBJ2-1; without DNA, the TCRdb call of TRBD1 cannot be checked. The CDR3 loop spans 15 amino acids. From germline, CDR1 is MNHEY and CDR2 SMNVEV (reference sequence). The CDR3 region is CASSLTGQLYNEQFF.

The chain couples TRBV5-1 to TRBJ1-6. The germline gives CDR1 SGHRS, CDR2 YFSETQ. CDR3 length: 12 amino acids. CDR3 sequence reads: CASSLEGLRLHF. The complete variable domain, with remaining parts taken from reference TRBV5-1 and TRBJ1-6, reads KAGVTQTPRYLIKTRGQQVTLSCSPISGHRSVSWYQQTPGQGLQFLFEYFSETQRNKGNFPGRFSGRQFSNSRSEMNVSTLELGDSALYLCASSLEGLRLHFGNGTRLTVT.

This chain links TRBV19 with TRBJ2-7. Germline V lookup: CDR1 LNHDA, CDR2 SQIVND (reference sequence). The CDR3 is 15 amino acids. The CDR3 here is CASSMTSWGTYEQYF.

The chain links TRBV5-1 to TRBJ2-1. Germline CDR1 is SGHRS and CDR2 is YFSETQ. This CDR3 has 17 residues. The CDR3 spells CASSLAPWRESYNEQFF.

CDR3 residues: CASSLRGGHPTGELFF. The chain recombines TRBV6-1 with TRBJ2-2; TCRdb returns TRBD1, unconfirmable since there is no DNA. Germline CDR1 MNHNS, CDR2 SASEGT. This CDR3 has 16 residues.

The rearrangement uses TRBV12-3 or TRBV12-4 and TRBJ2-1; as DNA is missing, the TRBD2 call by TCRdb cannot be tested. This CDR3 is built from 14 residues. CDR3 sequence: CASRASGSNNEQFF.

V gene TRBV20-1 combines with J gene TRBJ2-1; the TCRdb call, TRBD2, lacks DNA for checking. The CDR3 covers 17 residues. Per the germline V gene, CDR1 is DFQATT and CDR2 is SNEGSKA (reference sequence). The chain's CDR3 is CSARGDYQNHISNEQFF.

The chain carries TRBV28 and TRBJ2-2; checking the TCRdb D call of TRBD1 is not possible without DNA. The CDR3 is made up of 14 amino acids. Germline V gives CDR1 MDHEN, CDR2 SYDVKM. Here the CDR3 reads CASSSPQGTGELFF.

The chain employs TRBV19 and TRBJ2-1; no DNA is available, so the TRBD2 call from TCRdb remains unchecked. The CDR3 spans 16 residues. Germline-derived CDR1 and CDR2 are LNHDA and SQIVND (reference sequence). CDR3 sequence reads: CASSIRTSGSRNEQFF.

The rearrangement joins TRBV29-1 to TRBJ2-1; the TRBD2 assignment by TCRdb is unverifiable without DNA. The CDR3 runs 21 residues. CDR1 is SQVTM and CDR2 is ANQGSEA in the germline V gene. CDR3 region: CSVEVGVAGRSFSSSYNEQFF.

The rearrangement links TRBV7-2 to TRBJ2-7; TCRdb reports TRBD2, a call that lacks DNA to check it against. This CDR3 region has 16 residues. The V gene's germline CDR1 is SGHTA and CDR2 FQGNSA. The CDR3 spells CASSLGGGLDTYEQYF.

The chain recombines TRBV5-1 with TRBJ2-1; TCRdb's assignment of TRBD2 cannot be checked, as there is no DNA. This CDR3 has 17 residues. CDR1 and CDR2 from the germline V gene are SGHRS and YFSETQ. The CDR3 here is CASSLRSSSGRVVEQFF.

The J gene is TRBJ2-7, the V gene TRBV30. Germline V gives CDR1 GTSNPN, CDR2 SVGIG (reference sequence). The CDR3 loop spans 14 amino acids. The CDR3 loop reads CAWSILNPSYEQYF.

This chain's CDR3 is CASSLLFRGGTDTQYF. The rearrangement uses TRBV27 and TRBJ2-3; as DNA is missing, the TRBD1 call by TCRdb cannot be tested. The CDR3 is 16 residues long. Germline CDR1 MNHEY, CDR2 SMNVEV (reference sequence).

The chain links TRBV7-9 to TRBJ2-7. Germline V gene lookup returns CDR1 SEHNR and CDR2 FQNEAQ (reference sequence). This CDR3 region has 15 residues. The CDR3 region is CASSPQGRNPYEQYF.

V usage is TRBV25-1 and J usage is TRBJ1-3; TCRdb returns TRBD1, unconfirmable since there is no DNA. Germline lookup yields CDR1 MGHDK and CDR2 SYGVNS. The CDR3 loop spans 15 amino acids. The CDR3 sequence is CASNGRGPSGNTIYF.

This chain uses TRBV6-5 with TRBJ2-1; TCRdb's D gene call, TRBD2, goes unchecked for lack of DNA. Germline CDR1 and CDR2: MNHEY and SVGAGI. This CDR3 contains 19 residues. The CDR3 is CASSYDGTSGRAVQDEQFF.

The chain has TRBV5-1 and TRBJ1-1; TCRdb designates TRBD1, a call that cannot be tested without DNA. This CDR3 comprises 14 residues. CDR1 is SGHRS and CDR2 is YFSETQ in the germline V gene. The CDR3 here is CASSFDRAGTEAFF.

The CDR3 is CASSFTTTGELFF. The J gene is TRBJ2-2, the V gene TRBV7-6. CDR1 and CDR2 from the germline V gene are SGHVS and FNYEAQ. The CDR3 has 13 residues. Combining the CDR3 with reference TRBV7-6 and TRBJ2-2 gives the whole variable domain GAGVSQSPRYKVTKRGQDVALRCDPISGHVSLYWYRQALGQGPEFLTYFNYEAQQDKSGLPNDRFSAERPEGSISTLTIQRTEQRDSAMYRCASSFTTTGELFFGEGSRLTVL.

The CDR3 region is CASSLDGATNEKLFF. J is TRBJ1-4 and V is TRBV12-3 or TRBV12-4. The CDR3 sequence is 15 residues long.

The chain recombines TRBV29-1 with TRBJ2-5; TCRdb picks TRBD2, but there is no DNA to check that call. The CDR3 length is 13 residues. CDR1 and CDR2 from the germline V gene are SQVTM and ANQGSEA. The CDR3 is CSVEGGLAETQYF. Supplemented by reference TRBV29-1 and TRBJ2-5, the full variable domain reads SAVISQKPSRDICQRGTSLTIQCQVDSQVTMMFWYRQQPGQSLTLIATANQGSEATYESGFVIDKFPISRPNLTFSTLTVSNMSPEDSSIYLCSVEGGLAETQYFGPGTRLLVL.

J is TRBJ2-3 and V is TRBV27; there is no DNA to check the TCRdb D call of TRBD1. The CDR3 runs 14 residues. Looked up from germline, CDR1 is MNHEY and CDR2 is SMNVEV (reference sequence). The CDR3 reads CASSYGTGPDTQYF.

The CDR3 loop is CSVEGTRGYGYTF. The V and J genes are TRBV29-1 and TRBJ1-2; TCRdb returns TRBD1, unconfirmable since there is no DNA. The CDR3 contains 13 residues. Germline V gene data show CDR1 as SQVTM and CDR2 as ANQGSEA.

This chain joins TRBV14 and TRBJ2-3; absent DNA, TCRdb's TRBD1 call cannot be checked. The CDR3 has 13 residues. CDR1 and CDR2 from the germline V gene are SGHDN and FVKESK. This CDR3 is CASSHDRADTQYF.

The CDR3 is CASSKAGVNSPLHF. This chain uses TRBV21-1 with TRBJ1-6. TRBV21-1 is assigned pseudogene status. The CDR3 sequence is 14 residues long.

The genes are TRBV20-1 and TRBJ2-7; with no DNA, the TCRdb D assignment of TRBD1 cannot be verified. CDR1 and CDR2 (germline): DFQATT, SNEGSKA (reference sequence). The CDR3 totals 13 residues. CDR3 sequence: CSAIMDGDHEQYF.

This sequence joins TRBV12-3 or TRBV12-4 and TRBJ1-1; TCRdb names TRBD1, which stays unverified in the absence of DNA. The CDR3 loop spans 13 amino acids. The CDR3 loop is CASSLRGNTEAFF.

The chain uses TRBV11-3 and TRBJ2-2; as DNA is missing, the TRBD2 call by TCRdb cannot be tested. The CDR3 is 18 amino acids. Germline V gene data show CDR1 as SGHNT and CDR2 as YENEEA. This chain's CDR3 is CASSLGGRVAALTGELFF.

The chain joins TRBV29-1 to TRBJ2-7; the D call from TCRdb, TRBD1, cannot be confirmed without DNA. The germline CDR1 and CDR2 sequences are SQVTM and ANQGSEA. This CDR3 is built from 15 residues. CDR3: CSVEGTGVDSYEQYF.

This rearrangement joins TRBV28 to TRBJ2-3; absent DNA, TCRdb's TRBD2 call cannot be checked. Germline loops: CDR1 MDHEN, CDR2 SYDVKM. This CDR3 has 12 residues. CDR3: CASRKAADTQYF.

The rearrangement joins TRBV25-1 to TRBJ2-5; TCRdb reports TRBD2, a call that lacks DNA to check it against. CDR3 size: 13 residues. The germline V gene encodes CDR1 MGHDK and CDR2 SYGVNS. The CDR3 here is CASPHGLQETQYF.